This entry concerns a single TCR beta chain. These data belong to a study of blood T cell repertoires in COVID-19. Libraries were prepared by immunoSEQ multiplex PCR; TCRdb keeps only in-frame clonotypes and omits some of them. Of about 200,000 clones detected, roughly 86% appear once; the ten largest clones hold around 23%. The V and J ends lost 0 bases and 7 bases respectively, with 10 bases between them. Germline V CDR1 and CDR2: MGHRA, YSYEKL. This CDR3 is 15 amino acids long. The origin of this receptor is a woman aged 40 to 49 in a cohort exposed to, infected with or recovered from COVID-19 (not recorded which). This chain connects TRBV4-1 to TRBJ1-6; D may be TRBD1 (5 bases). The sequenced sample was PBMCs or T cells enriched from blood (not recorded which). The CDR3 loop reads CASSQDPGNNSPLHF. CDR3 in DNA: TGCGCCAGCAGCCAAGATCCAGGGAACAATTCACCCCTCCACTTT.